This is a list of T cell receptor beta chains from one sample in a study of post-analysis software for immune sequencing data. TCRdb used MiXCR to reprocess the PCR reads, holding one entry per CDR3 protein. This table holds approximately 730,000 distinct CDR3 sequences, about 45% found once. The sequenced sample consisted of blood. The receptors stem from a girl aged 10-17 years with multiple sclerosis. The CDR3 runs from the conserved cysteine through the conserved F or W. The order of the fields is V gene, J gene, D gene, clone size, CDR3 DNA, CDR3 protein. A D gene is named only where the DNA matches it firmly. The size field is filled for only some rows; it gives once, few, many or a size class.

>TRBV29-1|TRBJ1-4|NA|NA
TGCAGCGTTGGAGGGGGAGGGGGAAACGAAAAACTGTTTTTT
CSVGGGGGNEKLFF
>TRBV20-1|TRBJ2-5|TRBD2|few
TGCAGTGCCACCTACTGGACTAGCGGGAGGTATAGGGAGACCCAGTACTTC
CSATYWTSGRYRETQYF
>TRBV12-3/TRBV12-4|TRBJ2-1|TRBD2|NA
TGTGCCAGCAGTCCGGGGAGCGGGAGCCCCTACAATGAGCAGTTCTTC
CASSPGSGSPYNEQFF
>TRBV7-9|TRBJ2-7|NA|NA
TGTGCCAGCAGCTCCCTTTTCCAGCGGAGTCTCTACGAGCAGTACTTC
CASSSLFQRSLYEQYF
>TRBV27|TRBJ2-1|NA|few
TGTGCCAGCAGTCGCCCGGAGGGTGATGAGCAGTTCTTC
CASSRPEGDEQFF
>TRBV7-8|TRBJ1-2|TRBD1|NA
TGTGCCAGCAGCTTAGGGTTACAGGGGGCACAGGGCTACACCTTC
CASSLGLQGAQGYTF
>TRBV20-1|TRBJ2-1|TRBD2|few
TGCAGCAACAGGAGAGAGAATTTCGGGGGGGTGAATGAGCAGTTCTTC
CSNRRENFGGVNEQFF
>TRBV20-1|TRBJ2-5|NA|few
TGCAGTGCTTTCGCCGGGGCAGAGACCCAGTACTTC
CSAFAGAETQYF
>TRBV4-1|TRBJ2-2|TRBD2|NA
TGCGCCAGCAGCCCGATCACCGGGACTAGGGTCGGGGAGCTGTTTTTT
CASSPITGTRVGELFF
>TRBV25-1|TRBJ2-5|NA|few
TGTGCCAGCAGTGACCCCCGGAGTACTATTTCGGGCCAAGAGACCCAGTACTTC
CASSDPRSTISGQETQYF
>TRBV27|TRBJ2-4|NA|NA
TGTGCCAGCAGATTAAATGAGGGCGAGCGGTACTTC
CASRLNEGERYF
>TRBV4-2|TRBJ2-1|NA|few
TGTGCCAGCAGCCAAATCGGGCTTAACTACAATGAGCAGTTCTTC
CASSQIGLNYNEQFF
>TRBV20-1|TRBJ1-5|NA|NA
TGCAGTGCCGTCGAGGGGTTATCGGGCAATCAGCCCCAGCATTTT
CSAVEGLSGNQPQHF
>TRBV3-1|TRBJ1-5|NA|NA
TGTGCCAGCAGCCAAGACCCGGGGGGGGGTCAGCCCCAGCATTTT
CASSQDPGGGQPQHF
>TRBV10-3|TRBJ2-7|NA|few
TGTGCCATCAGTGCCGATTACCTCTACGAGCAGTACTTC
CAISADYLYEQYF
>TRBV7-9|TRBJ2-1|NA|NA
TGTGCCAGCAGCTTACCGCGGGATCACCCTAAAAATGAGCAGTTCTTC
CASSLPRDHPKNEQFF
>TRBV7-2|TRBJ2-3|NA|NA
TGTGCCAGCAGCTTTCGATCGGGGGAGGTTGATACGCAGTATTTT
CASSFRSGEVDTQYF
>TRBV4-3|TRBJ1-2|TRBD1|NA
TGCGCCAGCAGCCCAAGCCATTGGGACAGCCTCTATGGCTACACCTTC
CASSPSHWDSLYGYTF
>TRBV7-2|TRBJ2-1|TRBD2|NA
TGTGCCAGCAGCTTAGTGGGACTAGCGGTAACAGAGCAGTTCTTC
CASSLVGLAVTEQFF
>TRBV12-3/TRBV12-4|TRBJ2-1|NA|NA
TGTGCCAGCAGACACAGAACTGCGGGACTTCTCAATGAGCAGTTCTTC
CASRHRTAGLLNEQFF
>TRBV6-5|TRBJ2-7|NA|NA
TGTGCCAGCAGCCCAGCGGCTCCCTTCTTTGGGGAGCAGTACTTC
CASSPAAPFFGEQYF
>TRBV24-1|TRBJ2-3|TRBD1|NA
TGTGCCACCAGTGAACCGACAGGGCCCACAGATACGCAGTATTTT
CATSEPTGPTDTQYF
>TRBV28|TRBJ1-5|NA|NA
TGTGCCACCGCGGGGCCGGGGGATCAGCCCCAGCATTTT
CATAGPGDQPQHF
>TRBV29-1|TRBJ2-5|TRBD2|NA
TGCAGCGTTGAACTAGCGGGAGCAGGAGAGACCCAGTACTTC
CSVELAGAGETQYF
>TRBV7-6|TRBJ2-1|NA|NA
TGTGCCAGCAGCCCTAGAGGGTGGGAGGATAGCTCCTACAATGAGCAGTTCTTC
CASSPRGWEDSSYNEQFF
>TRBV29-1|TRBJ2-3|NA|once
TGCAGCGTGCTAGGACTTCAGAAGCAGTATTTT
CSVLGLQKQYF
>TRBV27|TRBJ2-1|NA|NA
TGTGCCAGCAGCCTTCAGGAACTAGCTGGGGAGCAGTTCTTC
CASSLQELAGEQFF
>TRBV29-1|TRBJ1-5|TRBD1|NA
TGCAGCGCCTCTCAGGGGGCGAGCAATCAGCCCCAGCATTTT
CSASQGASNQPQHF
>TRBV7-3|TRBJ2-1|TRBD2|NA
TGTGCCAGCAGCCCCCGGCAACTAGCGGGTCTCAATGAGCAGTTCTTC
CASSPRQLAGLNEQFF
>TRBV11-2|TRBJ1-1|NA|few
TGTGCCAGCAGCTTACAGTTGTTAAAGGGAGATGAAGCTTTCTTT
CASSLQLLKGDEAFF
>TRBV5-6|TRBJ2-3|NA|NA
TGTGCCAGCAGCTTAGTTGGACTTTATACGCAGTATTTT
CASSLVGLYTQYF
>TRBV9|TRBJ1-2|TRBD1|few
TGTGCCAGCAGCGATTCCCCAGGACAGGTTGAGGTGTTAGCCTATGGCTACACCTTC
CASSDSPGQVEVLAYGYTF
>TRBV20-1|TRBJ2-5|TRBD2|NA
TGCAGTGCAGAGAGGCTAGCGGATAGTACGGAGCAGTACTTC
CSAERLADSTEQYF
>TRBV5-5|TRBJ1-4|NA|NA
TGTGCCAGCAGCCTCCTCAGGGGTACAACTAATGAAAAACTGTTTTTT
CASSLLRGTTNEKLFF
>TRBV7-9|TRBJ1-2|NA|few
TGTGCCAGCAGCTTAGCGGCGGGGCAGAGTGGCTACACCTTC
CASSLAAGQSGYTF
>TRBV2|TRBJ1-4|NA|few
TGTGCCAGCAGTGACGCAGGGTTACCGAATGAAAAACTGTTTTTT
CASSDAGLPNEKLFF
>TRBV10-3|TRBJ2-5|NA|few
TGTGCCATCAGTGAGGGGCCGAGCGAATCGGGAGAGACCCAGTACTTC
CAISEGPSESGETQYF
>TRBV6-6|TRBJ1-2|NA|NA
TGTGCCAGCAGTTATTCGTCAGGGCACTATGGCTACACCTTC
CASSYSSGHYGYTF
>TRBV29-1|TRBJ1-2|NA|NA
TGCAGCGTCGAGAGAGGTACTAACTATGGCTACACCTTC
CSVERGTNYGYTF
>TRBV7-9|TRBJ2-2|TRBD2|NA
TGTGCCAGCAAGTGGGACGGGAGGGCCGTCGGGGAGCTGTTTTTT
CASKWDGRAVGELFF
>TRBV4-2|TRBJ2-7|NA|NA
TGTGCCAGCAGCCAAGCTCGAGGGAACGAGCAGTACTTC
CASSQARGNEQYF
>TRBV12-3/TRBV12-4|TRBJ1-5|TRBD1|NA
TGTGCCAGCAGTTTAGCTGGACAGGTCAATCAGCCCCAGCATTTT
CASSLAGQVNQPQHF
>TRBV6-1|TRBJ1-4|TRBD1|NA
TGTGCCAGCAGCCCCACAGGGGGCAGGGCGGCTAATGAAAAACTGTTTTTT
CASSPTGGRAANEKLFF
>TRBV7-9|TRBJ2-1|TRBD2|NA
TGTGCCAGCAGCCTCAGACCTAGCGGGGTATACAATGAGCAGTTCTTC
CASSLRPSGVYNEQFF
>TRBV11-3|TRBJ2-5|NA|few
TGTGCCAGCAGCTTAGAGAAGGGTGCACAAGAGACCCAGTACTTC
CASSLEKGAQETQYF
>TRBV6-5|TRBJ2-7|NA|few
TGTGCCGGCACCAGGACTAACTCCTACGAGCAGTACTTC
CAGTRTNSYEQYF
>TRBV7-2|TRBJ1-6|NA|NA
TGTGCCAGCAGCTTAGTAGGGCTTAGTGACTCACCCCTCCACTTT
CASSLVGLSDSPLHF